These 14 T cell receptor beta chains were sequenced from one sample in a study of regulatory T cells in long-lasting Graves disease. Assembly of TCR beta libraries relied on iRepertoire HTBI primers together with Arm-PCR of CDR3 regions. TCRdb re-analysed the multiplex PCR reads in MiXCR, keeping a single row per CDR3 protein. The data hold 350,000 to 500,000 distinct CDR3 sequences, with over 15% observed a single time. Regarding time point: newly diagnosed GD, antithyroid drugs for less than 3 months. Extracted PBMC RNA gave rise to the TCR library. These sequences were also reported in another study, on T cells in Graves' hyperthyroidism and ophthalmopathy.

The source was peripheral blood mononuclear cells (PBMCs), collected at new diagnosis, from a patient treated with antithyroid drugs. The receptors shown here come from a woman under 30 with Graves disease.

The chain recombines TRBV6-5 with TRBJ1-2, with 8 bases matching TRBD1. The length of the CDR3 is 14 residues. J gave up 3 bases and V 2 bases, and 2 bases lay outside the gene matches. Germline loops: CDR1 MNHEY, CDR2 SVGAGI. The DNA for the CDR3 is TGTGCCAGCAGTTACGCAGGGGGCGACTATGGCTACACCTTC. It encodes CASSYAGGDYGYTF.

The chain uses TRBV6-1 and TRBJ2-5; D is ambiguous. The germline V gene has CDR1 MNHNS and CDR2 SASEGT. Trimming removed 2 bases from V and 5 bases from J, with 15 bases in between. This CDR3 is built from 15 residues. The DNA of the CDR3 is TGTGCCAGCAGTGAACTTAGAACGGAGTTGGAGACCCAGTACTTC. Its translation is CASSELRTELETQYF.

This clonotype was seen only a few times. With only one base between it and a far larger clone, this is likely a read error. V usage is TRBV20-1 and J usage is TRBJ2-1; TRBD2 matches 8 bases. V lost 8 bases, J lost 10 bases, and 13 bases stayed unmatched. The CDR3 loop spans 13 amino acids. CDR1 DFQATT and CDR2 SNEGSKA come from the germline V gene (reference sequence). The CDR3 nucleotides read TGCAGTACCACTAGCGGAATAACCTACGAGCAGTTCTTC. This encodes CSTTSGITYEQFF.

The gene calls are TRBV5-1 and TRBJ2-1, with TRBD1 matching 8 bases. The V gene end was trimmed by 4 bases and the J gene end by 6 bases; junction bases not matched to a gene: 9. The CDR3 runs 15 residues. CDR1 is SGHRS, CDR2 YFSETQ, per germline. CDR3: CASSPAQGAGNEQFF. CDR3 coding DNA: TGCGCCAGCAGCCCGGCGCAGGGGGCCGGCAATGAGCAGTTCTTC.

This chain links TRBV5-4 with TRBJ1-2; D possibly corresponds to TRBD1 (5 bases). Trimming left V 4 bases short and J 6 bases short, with 22 bases between. The germline gives CDR1 SGHNT, CDR2 YYREEE (reference sequence). The CDR3 has 16 residues. CDR3 DNA: TGTGCCAGCAGCAGGGGTAGGGTCGCCGTAGGAGATGGCTACACCTTC. Residues: CASSRGRVAVGDGYTF.

This clonotype was detected only once. The V gene is TRBV4-2, the J gene TRBJ2-6, with TRBD1 matching 9 bases. The germline gives CDR1 LGHNA, CDR2 YNFKEQ. The CDR3 is made up of 18 amino acids. Trimming took 6 bases from V and 5 from J; bases not matched to a gene: 14. The CDR3 sequence is CASRPGTGFLARANVLTF. CDR3 nucleotide sequence: TGTGCCAGCAGGCCCGGGACAGGGTTCTTGGCCCGGGCCAACGTCCTGACTTTC.

This chain uses TRBV7-9 with TRBJ1-4; D perhaps matches TRBD1 (5 bases). Germline V gene lookup returns CDR1 SEHNR and CDR2 FQNEAQ (reference sequence). V was clipped by 4 bases and J by 1 base, with 13 bases between them. The CDR3 is 16 residues long. The CDR3 protein is CASSSSSQGTNEKLFF. The CDR3 nucleotides are TGTGCCAGCAGCTCCTCTAGCCAGGGAACTAATGAAAAACTGTTTTTT.

This clonotype turned up a few times. This rearrangement joins TRBV27 to TRBJ1-6; D uncertain. This CDR3 is built from 13 residues. With 4 bases removed from V and 3 bases from J, the gap between germline ends came to 4 bases. The V gene's germline CDR1 is MNHEY and CDR2 SMNVEV (reference sequence). CDR3 DNA: TGTGCCAGCAGTTCCCTCTATAATTCACCCCTCCACTTT. It is translated as CASSSLYNSPLHF.

Concerning this clonotype: With only one base between it and a far larger clone, this is likely a read error. The chain recombines TRBV9 with TRBJ2-7; D uncertain. The germline V gene encodes CDR1 SGDLS and CDR2 YYNGEE. V was clipped by 4 bases and J by 0 bases, with 14 bases between them. CDR3 length: 15 residues. The CDR3 is CASSRAAESSYEQYF. For the CDR3, the DNA is TGTGCCAGCAGCCGGGCGGCCGAGAGCTCCTACGAGCAGTACTTC.

In its sample, this clonotype was seen many times. V and J are TRBV6-5 and TRBJ2-3; 9 bases match TRBD2. The CDR3 has 15 residues. Germline values: CDR1 MNHEY, CDR2 SVGAGI. The J segment lost 6 bases and the V segment lost 2 bases, leaving 6 bases of the junction unmatched. CDR3 region: CASSYGREGRDTQYF. CDR3 in DNA: TGTGCCAGCAGTTACGGGCGGGAGGGCCGCGATACGCAGTATTTT.

This clonotype was detected ten times or more. The V call is TRBV27, the J call TRBJ1-5, with D possibly matching TRBD1 (6 bases). Germline CDR1 is MNHEY and CDR2 is SMNVEV (reference sequence). The CDR3 contains 17 residues. V shed 4 bases and J shed 10 bases, with 26 bases lying between them. CDR3 sequence: CASSSSTSGQFNPPQHF. Here the CDR3 DNA reads TGTGCCAGCAGTTCGTCGACTTCGGGACAATTTAATCCCCCCCAGCATTTT.

V is TRBV7-9 and J is TRBJ2-2, with D possibly matching TRBD1 (5 bases). CDR3 length: 15 residues. CDR1 and CDR2 from the germline V gene are SEHNR and FQNEAQ (reference sequence). V lost 6 bases to trimming and J lost 6 bases, with 17 bases between them. CDR3: CASSQGVMGPGELFF. CDR3 in DNA: TGTGCCAGCAGTCAGGGTGTCATGGGGCCCGGGGAGCTGTTTTTT.

This clonotype was picked up a small number of times. This chain joins TRBV10-1 and TRBJ2-7; the D gene is possibly TRBD2 (6 bases). CDR3 size: 12 residues. The germline CDR1 and CDR2 sequences are WNHNN and SYGVQD (reference sequence). V shed 8 bases and J shed 4 bases, with 12 bases lying between them. The CDR3 here is CASRDLEYEQYF. CDR3 DNA sequence: TGCGCCAGCCGGGACTTGGAGTACGAGCAGTACTTC.

This clonotype was counted at least ten times. V and J are TRBV28 and TRBJ2-1; no clear D. V was clipped by 10 bases and J by 4 bases, with 11 bases between them. CDR1 MDHEN and CDR2 SYDVKM come from the germline V gene. CDR3 length equals 12 residues. CDR3 DNA sequence: TGTGCCACCTCTCGCAGGTACAATGAGCAGTTCTTC. This translates into CATSRRYNEQFF.